Following are 26 T cell receptor beta chains from one sample sequenced in a study of tumor-infiltrating lymphocytes in oesophageal squamous cell carcinoma. In TCRdb, the PCR reads were re-called with MiXCR into one record per CDR3 protein. Among over 15,000 distinct CDR3 sequences listed, around 40% were seen once. Sequences were obtained from blood. The source is a male donor with esophageal squamous cell carcinoma.

This clonotype was found many times. This rearrangement joins TRBV12-3 or TRBV12-4 to TRBJ1-3; 7 bases map to TRBD1. The CDR3 extends over 16 amino acids. V trimming: 5 bases; J trimming: 3 bases; junction bases outside the gene matches: 10. CDR3 protein: CASSPARGGFGNTIYF. In DNA, the CDR3 is TGTGCCAGCAGTCCCGCCAGGGGGGGATTTGGAAACACCATATATTTT.

The sample holds many counts of this clonotype. It may be a read error: a sequence one base away is much more abundant. CDR3 protein: CASSWDSNNEQYF. The CDR3 DNA sequence: TGTGCCAGCAGCTGGGACTCCAACAATGAGCAGTACTTC. V is TRBV7-9 and J is TRBJ2-7; perhaps TRBD2 as D (6 bases). Trimming removed 4 bases from V and 7 bases from J, with 14 bases in between. This CDR3 is 13 amino acids long. The germline CDR1 and CDR2 sequences are SEHNR and FQNEAQ (reference sequence).

Worth noting for this clonotype: This may arise from a read error, as a much more abundant clone is one base away. CDR3 in DNA: TGTGCCAGTAGTATAGTAGATCGGCCCCAGCATTTT. As protein: CASSIVDRPQHF. V is TRBV19 and J is TRBJ1-5; D remains unclear. V was pared by 1 base and J by 9 bases, with 7 bases between. Germline CDR1 reads LNHDA; CDR2 reads SQIVND (reference sequence). There are 12 residues in the CDR3.

This clonotype rates as medium-sized. The J gene is TRBJ2-7, the V gene TRBV7-9; D may be TRBD2 (6 bases). The CDR3 has 14 residues. Germline V CDR1 and CDR2: SEHNR, FQNEAQ (reference sequence). The V and J ends lost 8 bases and 2 bases respectively, with 16 bases between them. In DNA, the CDR3 is TGTGCCAGCTCATTCACGGGAGTCGCCTACGAGCAGTACTTC. Translation: CASSFTGVAYEQYF.

The V and J genes are TRBV12-3 or TRBV12-4 and TRBJ2-3, with D possibly TRBD1 on 6 matching bases. The J call may be mistaken, given a closer DNA end match to TRBJ2-4. The CDR3 runs to 16 residues. CDR3 sequence (DNA): TGTGCCAGCAGTTTCCATCCTCCCAGGGGAGACAGCATTCAGTACTTC. Protein: CASSFHPPRGDSIQYF.

This chain uses TRBV12-2 with TRBJ2-7; the DNA was not compared with TRBD1, the D call given in the table. TRBV12-2 is labeled a pseudogene. The CDR3 spans 18 residues. In DNA form, the CDR3 reads TGTGCAAGTCGCTTAGGCCTGGGGGACAGGCCGGGGACCTACGAGCAGTACTTC. It yields the protein CASRLGLGDRPGTYEQYF.

J is TRBJ2-7 and V is TRBV7-6, with 14 positions matching TRBD2. The DNA end is more similar to TRBJ2-5, so the J call may be wrong. Germline V gene lookup returns CDR1 SGHVS and CDR2 FNYEAQ. This CDR3 is built from 17 residues. In DNA form, the CDR3 reads TGTGCCAGCAGCGTAGGACTAGCGGGAGGAGGCCAAGAGACCCAGTACTTC. As protein: CASSVGLAGGGQETQYF.

In this sample, this clonotype turned up a few times. The rearrangement links TRBV29-1 to TRBJ2-3; D possibly corresponds to TRBD1 (5 bases). Trimming took off 7 bases at V and 0 bases at J, with 11 bases between the two ends. This CDR3 spans 13 amino acids. Germline CDR1 reads SQVTM; CDR2 reads ANQGSEA. The CDR3 loop is CSEATDSTDTQYF. In DNA form, the CDR3 reads TGCAGCGAAGCGACAGACAGCACAGATACGCAGTATTTT.

This clonotype has at least ten counts. The chain carries TRBV27 and TRBJ2-5; a possible D gene is TRBD1 (6 bases). TRBJ2-7 explains the end of the DNA better; the J call may be wrong. Looked up from germline, CDR1 is MNHEY and CDR2 is SMNVEV (reference sequence). This CDR3 is 14 amino acids long. The CDR3 is CASSDRPPPYEQYF. CDR3 in DNA: TGTGCCAGCAGTGACAGGCCCCCCCCGTACGAGCAGTACTTC.

By frequency in the sample, this clonotype is medium-sized. The rearrangement uses TRBV10-2 and TRBJ2-7; TRBD2 matches at 8 bases. Trimming took 10 bases from V and 6 from J; bases not matched to a gene: 11. The germline CDR1 and CDR2 sequences are WSHSY and SAAADI. The CDR3 is made up of 13 amino acids. DNA of the CDR3: TGCGCCACCTCTTCCGGGAGGGCCACCGAGCAGTACTTC. Protein sequence: CATSSGRATEQYF.

The rearrangement joins TRBV7-2 to TRBJ2-2, with TRBD1 identical over 10 bases. With 5 bases clipped from V and 4 bases from J, the junction kept 16 bases outside the gene matches. CDR3 length equals 19 residues. Germline CDR1 is SGHTA and CDR2 is FQGNSA. The CDR3 nucleotides read TGTGCCAGCAGCCCGTACGGGACAGGGGCTATTTTGGGCACCGGGGAGCTGTTTTTT. Translating gives CASSPYGTGAILGTGELFF.

On this clonotype: Lacking the conserved final phenylalanine or tryptophan, this CDR3 likely reflects a read error. The DNA is omitted, as the CDR3 cannot be located on it reliably, and the CDR3 follows TCRdb's listing. This chain uses TRBV7-3 with TRBJ2-6; the table's D gene call, TRBD2, was not cross checked with the DNA. The CDR3 comprises 17 residues, both ends counted. In germline, CDR1 is SGHTA, CDR2 FQGTGA. CDR3 amino acids: CASSPTSGGYNEQFFGA.

In its sample, this clonotype was seen a few times. The CDR3 nucleotides read TGTGCCAGCAGCGAGACTAGCGGGGGGGTCTACGAGCAGTACTTC. Translating it yields CASSETSGGVYEQYF. The chain couples TRBV7-6 to TRBJ2-7, with 14 bases matching TRBD2. The CDR3 is made up of 15 amino acids. Trimming cost V 5 bases and J 3 bases; bases outside gene matches: 3. In germline, CDR1 is SGHVS, CDR2 FNYEAQ.

This clonotype was detected ten times or more. This may come from a read error, since a much larger clone is one base off. The rearrangement uses TRBV6-1 and TRBJ2-7; D is perhaps TRBD2 (6 bases). V was clipped by 4 bases and J by 7 bases, with 14 bases between them. Germline V lookup: CDR1 MNHNS, CDR2 SASEGT. The CDR3 has 13 residues. The DNA for the CDR3 is TGTGCCAGCAGTGCCGGGAGATACAATGAGCAGTACTTC. It codes for CASSAGRYNEQYF.

This clonotype was seen many times. This rearrangement joins TRBV6-1 to TRBJ1-5, with a weak D call TRBD1 (5 bases). Germline lookup yields CDR1 MNHNS and CDR2 SASEGT. Trimming cost V 7 bases and J 0 bases, with 16 bases left between them. This CDR3 is 16 amino acids long. The CDR3: CASTHRDRSSNQPQHF. The CDR3, as DNA: TGTGCCAGCACCCACCGGGACCGTAGTAGCAATCAGCCCCAGCATTTT.

This clonotype rates as medium-sized. The rearrangement uses TRBV7-9 and TRBJ2-4, with D possibly matching TRBD1 (5 bases). This CDR3 region has 16 residues. CDR1 and CDR2 from the germline V gene are SEHNR and FQNEAQ (reference sequence). The germline V and J ends were trimmed by 2 bases and 0 bases, with 11 bases remaining between them. The CDR3 reads CASSLTGNLAKNIQYF. CDR3 DNA sequence: TGTGCCAGCAGCTTAACAGGAAATCTAGCCAAAAACATTCAGTACTTC.

Turning to this clonotype: A much larger clone lies a single base off, so this may be a read error. V is TRBV18 and J is TRBJ2-7; D gene unclear. Matching the DNA end better, TRBJ2-1 makes the J call doubtful. Germline CDR1 KGHSH, CDR2 LQKENI. This CDR3 spans 11 amino acids. CDR3 sequence: CASSPHYEQFF. CDR3 coding DNA: TGTGCCAGCTCACCCCACTACGAGCAGTTCTTC.

This clonotype showed up many times. The CDR3 coding sequence is TGTGCCAGCAGCCCCTGGGCAGGGCAAGGGTATGGCTACACCTTC. Translation: CASSPWAGQGYGYTF. This chain connects TRBV5-5 to TRBJ1-2, with D tentatively TRBD1 (5 bases). Germline CDR1 reads SGHKS; CDR2 reads YYEKEE (reference sequence). V was cut by 4 bases and J by 5 bases, with 18 bases left in between. The CDR3 is 15 residues long. The full variable domain, its missing parts supplied by reference TRBV5-5 and TRBJ1-2, is DAGVTQSPTHLIKTRGQQVTLRCSPISGHKSVSWYQQVLGQGPQFIFQYYEKEERGRGNFPDRFSARQFPNYSSELNVNALLLGDSALYLCASSPWAGQGYGYTFGSGTRLTVV.

This clonotype was picked up many times. The rearrangement uses TRBV27 and TRBJ2-1; 8 bases fit TRBD2. The trim removed 10 bases at V and 4 bases at J, leaving 9 bases unmatched. Germline V gene data show CDR1 as MNHEY and CDR2 as SMNVEV (reference sequence). The CDR3 runs to 14 residues. The CDR3 loop reads CATYRGGDYNEQFF. In nucleotides, the CDR3 is TGTGCCACATATCGGGGGGGCGATTACAATGAGCAGTTCTTC.

For this clonotype: A read error may be the cause here, since a much bigger clone is one base away. The J gene is TRBJ1-2, the V gene TRBV3-1; possibly TRBD1 for D (6 bases). The CDR3 runs to 12 residues. The V gene's germline CDR1 is LGHDT and CDR2 YNNKEL (reference sequence). The CDR3 spells CASSRGGYGYIF. The CDR3 nucleotides read TGTGCCAGCAGCCGAGGGGGATATGGCTACATCTTC.

The chain recombines TRBV7-8 with TRBJ1-2; possibly TRBD1 for D (5 bases). This CDR3 is 13 amino acids long. The germline V gene has CDR1 SGHVS and CDR2 FQNEAQ. V lost 5 bases to trimming and J lost 2 bases, with 9 bases between them. The CDR3 reads CASSTQGNYGYTF. DNA for the CDR3: TGTGCCAGCAGCACCCAGGGAAACTATGGCTACACCTTC.

This clonotype was seen a single time. The chain carries TRBV6-1 and TRBJ2-4; 9 bases align to TRBD2. The DNA end lines up better with TRBJ2-7; the J call may be wrong. The CDR3 consists of 15 residues. Germline CDR1 and CDR2: MNHNS and SASEGT. CDR3 coding DNA: TGTGCCAGCAGTGACAGCGGGGGGTTCGCCTACGAGCAGTACTTC. Translated: CASSDSGGFAYEQYF.

By proportion, this clonotype is medium-sized (0.01 to 0.1%). This chain uses TRBV7-2 with TRBJ1-2; perhaps TRBD1 as D (6 bases). The CDR3 consists of 16 residues. Trimming left V 5 bases short and J 2 bases short, with 18 bases between. Germline values: CDR1 SGHTA, CDR2 FQGNSA. The CDR3 region has the DNA TGTGCCAGCAGCACATATAGGGGACAAACCAACTATGGCTACACCTTC. This encodes CASSTYRGQTNYGYTF.

By sample share, this clonotype is medium-sized. The chain is built from TRBV24-1 and TRBJ2-1; D is possibly TRBD2 (6 bases). The CDR3 length is 14 residues. V was clipped by 4 bases and J by 12 bases, with 18 bases between them. Germline V gives CDR1 KGHDR, CDR2 SFDVKD. CDR3 sequence: CATSDYRSGTLQFF. In DNA form, the CDR3 reads TGTGCCACCAGTGACTACCGCTCCGGGACTTTGCAGTTCTTC.

By sample share, this clonotype is medium-sized (0.01 to 0.1%). The chain is built from TRBV7-9 and TRBJ2-1; no firm D call. The ends were cut back, 4 bases at V and 5 bases at J, with 15 bases in the middle. The V gene's germline CDR1 is SEHNR and CDR2 FQNEAQ (reference sequence). The CDR3 sequence is 15 residues long. Written as DNA, the CDR3 is TGTGCCAGCAGCTCGGCTACAACCGTACACAATGAGCAGTTCTTC. It is translated as CASSSATTVHNEQFF.

The chain uses TRBV30 and TRBJ1-2; TRBD1 is a possible D gene (6 bases). Trimming took 7 bases from V and 7 from J, leaving 22 bases between them. This CDR3 region has 14 residues. Germline CDR1 reads GTSNPN; CDR2 reads SVGIG (reference sequence). CDR3 sequence reads: CAYPPGQGVGGYTF. For the CDR3, the DNA is TGTGCCTACCCGCCGGGACAAGGAGTGGGTGGCTACACCTTC. Using reference TRBV30 and TRBJ1-2 for the parts outside the CDR3, the full variable domain is SQTIHQWPATLVQPVGSPLSLECTVEGTSNPNLYWYRQAAGRGLQLLFYSVGIGQISSEVPQNLSASRPQDRQFILSSKKLLLSDSGFYLCAYPPGQGVGGYTFGSGTRLTVV.